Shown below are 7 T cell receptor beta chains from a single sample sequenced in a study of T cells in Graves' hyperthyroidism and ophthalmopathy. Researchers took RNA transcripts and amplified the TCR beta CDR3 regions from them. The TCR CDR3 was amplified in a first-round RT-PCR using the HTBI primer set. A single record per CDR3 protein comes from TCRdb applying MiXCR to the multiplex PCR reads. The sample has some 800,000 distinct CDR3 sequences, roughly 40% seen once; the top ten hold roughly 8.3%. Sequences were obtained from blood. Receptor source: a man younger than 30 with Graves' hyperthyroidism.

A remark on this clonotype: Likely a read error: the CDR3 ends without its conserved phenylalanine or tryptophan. The CDR3 spells CATLTGVTEAFL. CDR3 in DNA: TGTGCCACCTTAACAGGGGTCACTGAAGCTTTCCTT. The chain is built from TRBV6-6 and TRBJ1-1; TRBD1 agrees at 7 bases. The CDR3 has 12 amino acids. With V trimmed by 10 bases and J by 4 bases, 6 bases remained unmatched. Germline assignment: CDR1 MNHNY and CDR2 SVGAGI (reference sequence).

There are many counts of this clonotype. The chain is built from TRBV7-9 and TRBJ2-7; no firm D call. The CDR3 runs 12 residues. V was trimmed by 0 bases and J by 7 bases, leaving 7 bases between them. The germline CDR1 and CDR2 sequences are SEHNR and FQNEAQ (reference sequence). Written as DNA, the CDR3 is TGTGCCAGCAGCTTAGCTCGGTGGGAGCAGTACTTC. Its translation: CASSLARWEQYF.

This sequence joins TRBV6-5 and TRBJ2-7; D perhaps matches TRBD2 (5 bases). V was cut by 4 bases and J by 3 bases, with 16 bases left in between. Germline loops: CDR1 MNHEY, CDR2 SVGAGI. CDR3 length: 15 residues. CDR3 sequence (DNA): TGTGCCAGCAGTTTCTCCGGGGTACCCATCTACGAGCAGTACTTC. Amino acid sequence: CASSFSGVPIYEQYF.

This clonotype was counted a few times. The CDR3 here is CSVPYDSGTAASSYEQYF. CDR3 coding DNA: TGCAGTGTCCCCTACGATTCCGGGACAGCCGCATCCTCTTACGAGCAGTACTTC. The chain recombines TRBV20-1 with TRBJ2-7; 7 positions agree with TRBD1. The germline V gene has CDR1 DFQATT and CDR2 SNEGSKA (reference sequence). The CDR3 is 18 residues long. Trimming at V came to 7 bases and at J to 4 bases, leaving 25 bases not matched to a gene.

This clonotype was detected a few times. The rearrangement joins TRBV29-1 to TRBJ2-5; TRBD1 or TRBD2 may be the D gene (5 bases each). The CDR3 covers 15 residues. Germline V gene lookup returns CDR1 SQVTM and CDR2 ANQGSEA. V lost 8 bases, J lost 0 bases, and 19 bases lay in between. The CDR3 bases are TGCAGCTTAGGGATCGGGACCCCTTACCAAGAGACCCAGTACTTC. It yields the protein CSLGIGTPYQETQYF.

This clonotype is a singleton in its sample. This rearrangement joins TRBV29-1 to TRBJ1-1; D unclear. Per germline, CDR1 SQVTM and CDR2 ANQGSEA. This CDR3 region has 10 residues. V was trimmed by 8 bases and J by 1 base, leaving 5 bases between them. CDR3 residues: CSPGNTEAFF. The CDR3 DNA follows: TGCAGCCCAGGGAACACTGAAGCTTTCTTT.

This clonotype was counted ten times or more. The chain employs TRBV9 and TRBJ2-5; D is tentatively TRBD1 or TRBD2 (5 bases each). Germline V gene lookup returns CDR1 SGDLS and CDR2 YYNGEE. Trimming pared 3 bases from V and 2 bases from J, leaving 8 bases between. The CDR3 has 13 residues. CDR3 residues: CASSEGRQETQYF. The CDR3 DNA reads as TGTGCCAGCAGCGAGGGGAGACAAGAGACCCAGTACTTC.